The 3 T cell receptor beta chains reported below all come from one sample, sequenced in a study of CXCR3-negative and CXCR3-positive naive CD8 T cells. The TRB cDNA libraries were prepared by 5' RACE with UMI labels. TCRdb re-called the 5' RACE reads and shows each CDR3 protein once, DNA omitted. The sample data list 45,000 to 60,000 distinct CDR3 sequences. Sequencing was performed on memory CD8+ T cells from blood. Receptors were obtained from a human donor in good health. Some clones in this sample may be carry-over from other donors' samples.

The CDR3 protein is CSARDFSEGRYEQYF. The V call is TRBV20-1, the J call TRBJ2-7; without DNA, the TCRdb call of TRBD1 cannot be checked. The CDR3 length is 15 residues. Germline V gene lookup returns CDR1 DFQATT and CDR2 SNEGSKA (reference sequence).

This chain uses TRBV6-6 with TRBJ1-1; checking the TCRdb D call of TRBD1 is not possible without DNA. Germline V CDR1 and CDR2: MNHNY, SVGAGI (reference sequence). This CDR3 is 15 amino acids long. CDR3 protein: CASSYHRGDNTEAFF.

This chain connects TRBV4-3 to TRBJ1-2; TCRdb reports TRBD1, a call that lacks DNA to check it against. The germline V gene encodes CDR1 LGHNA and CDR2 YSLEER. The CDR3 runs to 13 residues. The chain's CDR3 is CASSLQGSDGYTF.